The clone carrying this T cell receptor beta chain has a count of ten or more. Libraries of bulk TCR were made by previously described methods (with listed TCR primers). TCRdb re-called the PCR reads with MiXCR, one entry per CDR3 protein. The table lists 85,000 to 90,000 distinct CDR3 sequences, roughly 19% of them singletons. These data come from a study of molecular identifiers for immune sequencing clone quantification. The CDR3 is 13 amino acids. The V gene's germline CDR1 is SGHTA and CDR2 FQGNSA. The V end was cut by 5 bases, the J end by 0 bases, with 8 bases between. This rearrangement joins TRBV7-2 to TRBJ2-7, with D hard to call. The receptor was isolated from a human donor in good health. Some libraries in this study had Jurkat cell RNA spiked in. The sequencing input was naive CD8+ T cells from blood, with Jurkat cell RNA spiked in. The subset denotes: FACS-sorted CD8+CD4-CCR7+CD45RA+ naive T cells. Here the CDR3 reads CASSPQISYEQYF. The CDR3 DNA follows: TGTGCCAGCAGCCCCCAAATCTCCTACGAGCAGTACTTC.